Listed here are 11 T cell receptor beta chains from one sample, sequenced in a study of identical twins. TCRdb used MiXCR to reprocess the 5' RACE reads, holding one entry per CDR3 protein. Found here are a few hundred thousand distinct CDR3 sequences, roughly 8% of them singletons; the top ten hold roughly 3%. These same data were also listed under a study on yellow fever vaccine responses in identical twins.

The specimen sequenced was CD8+ T cells sorted from blood. All receptors come from a woman between 18 and 29 years old in good health.

The chain employs TRBV15 and TRBJ2-7; no firm D call. The CDR3 has 13 residues. Germline values: CDR1 LNHNV, CDR2 YYDKDF (reference sequence). Trimming removed 8 bases from V and 3 bases from J, with 14 bases in between. Here the CDR3 reads CATSSRSYYEQYF. The DNA for the CDR3 is TGTGCCACCTCTTCGAGATCATACTACGAGCAGTACTTC.

V is TRBV19 and J is TRBJ2-7; D possibly corresponds to TRBD1 (7 bases). Germline V gene sequence: CDR1 LNHDA, CDR2 SQIVND (reference sequence). CDR3 length equals 14 residues. Deletions cut 6 bases from V and 0 bases from J, with 12 bases between. This CDR3 is CASSPGGHSYEQYF. The CDR3 bases are TGTGCCAGTAGCCCAGGGGGGCACTCCTACGAGCAGTACTTC.

This clonotype was observed a handful of times. The chain employs TRBV7-2 and TRBJ1-1, with 7 bases matching TRBD1. Germline loops: CDR1 SGHTA, CDR2 FQGNSA. This CDR3 comprises 15 residues. Unmatched junction bases numbered 5, after V lost 4 bases and J lost 0 bases. CDR3: CASSYQTGMNTEAFF. The CDR3 region has the DNA TGTGCCAGCAGCTACCAGACAGGGATGAACACTGAAGCTTTCTTT. Full variable domain (outside the CDR3, taken from reference TRBV7-2 and TRBJ1-1): GAGVSQSPSNKVTEKGKDVELRCDPISGHTALYWYRQSLGQGLEFLIYFQGNSAPDKSGLPSDRFSAERTGGSVSTLTIQRTQQEDSAVYLCASSYQTGMNTEAFFGQGTRLTVV.

Ten or more counts support this clonotype. The CDR3 coding sequence is TGCAGCGTTTCCCCCCACGAGCAGTACTTC. Translated: CSVSPHEQYF. V usage is TRBV29-1 and J usage is TRBJ2-7; D unclear. The CDR3 spans 10 residues. V lost 5 bases and J 5 bases, leaving 7 bases between the germline ends. Germline CDR1 and CDR2: SQVTM and ANQGSEA.

This clonotype has more than one count but fewer than ten. The V call is TRBV7-9, the J call TRBJ1-5, with a weak D call TRBD1 (5 bases). CDR1 is SEHNR, CDR2 FQNEAQ, per germline (reference sequence). This CDR3 is 15 amino acids long. Trimming took off 2 bases at V and 2 bases at J, with 10 bases between the two ends. The DNA for the CDR3 is TGTGCCAGCAGCTTATCAGGGCTGGGCAATCAGCCCCAGCATTTT. Protein product: CASSLSGLGNQPQHF.

The genes are TRBV6-4 and TRBJ2-1, with 11 bases identical to TRBD1. Per the germline V gene, CDR1 is MRHNA and CDR2 is SNTAGT. The CDR3 totals 15 residues. V trimming: 3 bases; J trimming: 6 bases; junction bases outside the gene matches: 4. The CDR3 DNA sequence: TGTGCCAGCAGTGAAACCGGGACAGGGGGCAATGAGCAGTTCTTC. This translates into CASSETGTGGNEQFF.

This clonotype was seen a few times. The J gene is TRBJ2-2, the V gene TRBV15; a possible D gene is TRBD2 (6 bases). The CDR3 extends over 17 amino acids. Germline loops: CDR1 LNHNV, CDR2 YYDKDF (reference sequence). V was trimmed by 2 bases and J by 1 base, leaving 14 bases between them. The CDR3 region is CATSRSLAAGNTGELFF. The CDR3 nucleotides are TGTGCCACCAGCAGAAGTCTAGCAGCGGGGAACACCGGGGAGCTGTTTTTT. Combining the CDR3 with reference TRBV15 and TRBJ2-2 gives the whole variable domain DAMVIQNPRYQVTQFGKPVTLSCSQTLNHNVMYWYQQKSSQAPKLLFHYYDKDFNNEADTPDNFQSRRPNTSFCFLDIRSPGLGDTAMYLCATSRSLAAGNTGELFFGEGSRLTVL.

The table lists this clonotype with many counts. The chain carries TRBV29-1 and TRBJ2-3; a weak D match, TRBD2 (6 bases). V lost 3 bases, J lost 13 bases, and 14 bases lay in between. Germline CDR1 reads SQVTM; CDR2 reads ANQGSEA. There are 11 residues in the CDR3. DNA for the CDR3: TGCAGCGTTGAGTTGACCCCGGGGGAGTATTTT. The encoded protein is CSVELTPGEYF.

About this clonotype itself: A much larger clone differs from this one at a single base, so this may be a read error. This sequence joins TRBV29-1 and TRBJ2-2, with a tentative D call TRBD2 (5 bases). CDR3 length: 12 amino acids. CDR1 is SQVTM and CDR2 is ANQGSEA in the germline V gene. The CDR3 nucleotides read TGCAGCGTTGGAGGGTACACCAGGGAGCTGTTTTTT. Translation gives CSVGGYTRELFF.

The table lists this clonotype with many counts. V gene TRBV7-8 combines with J gene TRBJ2-1; TRBD2 aligns across 8 bases. V gave up 1 base and J gave up 6 bases; unmatched junction bases: 8. The CDR3 loop spans 16 amino acids. Germline V gene lookup returns CDR1 SGHVS and CDR2 FQNEAQ. The CDR3 DNA reads as TGTGCCAGCAGCTTAGACCCCGGGAGGGCCTTCAATGAGCAGTTCTTC. Translation: CASSLDPGRAFNEQFF.

This clonotype was recorded at least ten times. The rearrangement links TRBV4-3 to TRBJ2-7, with 10 positions matching TRBD1. Germline V gives CDR1 LGHNA, CDR2 YSLEER. This CDR3 spans 17 amino acids. Losses at the gene ends were 2 bases for V and 5 bases for J; bases not matched to a gene: 12. The CDR3 DNA follows: TGCGCCAGCAGCCAATTCTCCGGGACAGGGGCGGTCAACGAGCAGTACTTC. This gives the protein CASSQFSGTGAVNEQYF.